This TCR beta chain was identified during a study of blood T cell repertoires in COVID-19. Study summary: Material from acute and convalescent COVID-19 was sourced from the United States, Italy and Spain.

The germline V and J ends were trimmed by 4 bases and 6 bases, with 13 bases remaining between them. The CDR3 sequence is 13 residues long. Original data processing: The authors estimated nucleated cell counts from reference gene primer amplification. Clones were read by immunoSEQ multiplex PCR, and TCRdb kept only the in-frame ones, dropping some. The V and J calls and clone size are taken from that table; D and trimming were inferred from the DNA. The sample records some 76,000 clones, 90% being singletons. This TCR derives from a woman under 30 with acute or convalescent COVID-19. The chain links TRBV12-3 or TRBV12-4 to TRBJ2-7, with D perhaps matching TRBD2 (6 bases). Sample: peripheral blood. The CDR3 sequence: CASSWAGGTEQYF. The DNA for the CDR3 is TGTGCCAGCAGTTGGGCCGGCGGGACCGAGCAGTACTTC.